What follows is one T cell receptor beta chain and its context. There is no known antigen for this receptor. Base quality data are lacking; no much larger clone is found one base away. The method behind the library was the immunoSEQ multiplex PCR assay. For the multiplex PCR, a mixture combining 60 forward primers for TCR Vbeta segments and 13 reverse primers for TCR Jbeta segments was used. The CDR3 region of rearranged TCR beta genes was amplified from genomic DNA with a multiplex PCR assay. On the Illumina HiSeq System, the amplified TCR beta libraries were sequenced as 87-base-pair reads. For the original study's pipeline: A later analysis tallied 75 million to 95 million unique TCR beta chains across the 666 repertoires, and around 9.9 million of those chains were shared by two or more donors. Raw reads were error-corrected and collapsed into unique sequences by a nearest-neighbor algorithm in which closely related sequences were merged to remove PCR and sequencing errors. V, D and J gene segments were assigned by aligning CDR3 sequences to IMGT reference sequences. For a sequence to be retained, a match of at least six nucleotides to both a V gene segment and a J gene segment was required. A rearrangement was called productive if the CDR3 had no stop codons and remained in frame with V and J, and every other rearrangement was called non-productive. CDR3 was defined according to IMGT convention as the region running from the second conserved V-encoded cysteine to the conserved J-encoded phenylalanine. The earlier analysis of roughly 590 of the donors excluded sequences that lacked an unambiguous match to a single V gene segment. An earlier analysis of some 610 of the donors called V segments functional above 56.7% productive rearrangements and segregating when the between-donor standard deviation exceeded 5%. To diagnose cytomegalovirus status from the catalog of TCR beta chain sequences, a statistical classification framework was built. In a later analysis, TCR nucleotide sequences were compared against IMGT/GENE-DB human TR gene sequences so that V and J genes could be assigned. Using the TCRdist pipeline, a later analysis assigned CDR3 sequences along with most-parsimonious VDJ recombination scenarios. In a later analysis, each TCR beta chain was defined by its CDR3 amino acid sequence together with its V-gene family, and reads without a unique V-gene family were excluded. In a later analysis, 500 to 700 highly shared, low-generation-probability nucleotide sequences were removed to address suspected cross-contamination and a sequencing artifact. A later analysis calculated a clonal expansion index for each public chain from normalized within-repertoire ranks of inferred template counts. In a later analysis, generation probabilities were computed with a VDJ recombination model fitted to out-of-frame rearrangements, and the resulting probabilities were checked against IGoR. In a later analysis, TCR-TCR, TCR-HLA and TCR-CMV co-occurrence was scored with hypergeometric tests, and a repertoire-size bias correction was applied to TCR pairs. False discovery rates were estimated in a later analysis by permuting HLA or CMV assignments 20 times. In a later analysis, co-occurring TCRs were grouped using DBSCAN, and TCRdist sequence similarity was added for clustering within HLA-allele-positive subsets. Repertoires with fewer than 30,000 or more than 120,000 public chains, plus five repertoires with anomalous nucleotide sharing, were excluded from co-occurrence clustering. Not all clones reach the TCRdb copy of this immuneACCESS table, which keeps in-frame sequences only. Checked studies attribute under half of the gap to unresolved V genes and leave the rest unexplained. D and trimming come from the DNA, and the V and J calls and clone size come from that table. The sample table contains about 140,000 clones; only one count was recorded for roughly 79% of them. The leading ten clones occupy around 1.9% of the sample.

The cohort comprised some 730 healthy bone marrow donors. At the time of sampling, every cohort member was nominally healthy, though immune exposures that went unrecorded were likely present. The donor was CMV seronegative and was included in the group of 352 seronegative cohort members. A peripheral blood sample was provided by each donor, and peripheral blood mononuclear cells were used for TCR beta sequencing. Genomic DNA was extracted from the blood cell samples with the Qiagen DNeasy Blood Extraction Kit. This entry belongs to a study of cytomegalovirus exposure and HLA in healthy donors (dated by TCRdb to about 2017). Regarding the complete study: In an earlier analysis of roughly 500 of the donors, approximately 300 Gb of sequence data and just under 120 million unique TCR beta sequences from 150 million to 200 million T cells were reported. Roughly 300 gigabases of sequencing data and roughly 81 million unique TCR sequences made up an early release that covered over 550 HLA-typed donors. Among the roughly 370 genotyped donors, around 81% belonged to the genetic ancestry cluster associated with self-reported Caucasian donors. The study was designed to test whether signatures of past pathogen exposure could be identified by cataloging public T cell receptors. Using immunosequencing, the study profiled T cell repertoires from 500 to 800 subjects and related those repertoires to cytomegalovirus serostatus. A separate validation cohort of 100 to 150 different subjects was used in addition to the approximately 700-subject first cohort. The study combined high-throughput TCR immunosequencing, statistical association of individual TCRs with disease status, and machine learning to predict cytomegalovirus infection status. In a later analysis, previously published TCR beta repertoires from 550 to 700 donors were re-analyzed and high-resolution HLA genotyping was added so that TCR occurrence patterns could be studied. Rather than drawing on any new phenotypic data, the later analysis identified candidate immune exposures from TCR beta sequences and the way those sequences occurred across donors. An earlier analysis of fewer than 750 of the donors used high-throughput TCR beta sequencing to judge whether each TCR beta V gene segment behaved as functional or pseudogenic. Alongside the repertoire data, information on donor age, sex, ethnicity and CMV serostatus was compiled. A later genetic analysis took genome-wide SNP genotypes for about 55% of the roughly 700 donors and used that subset as a discovery cohort. Every repertoire in the discovery cohort had been generated on one and the same sequencing platform. HLA typing covered class I and class II loci at four-digit resolution. Typing coverage differed by locus: A, B, C, DRB1 and DQB1 were typed in roughly 620-630 donors, DQA1 in 500 to 550, DPA1 in 600 to 610, and DPB1 in around 440. A handful of DR-DQ haplotypes were handled as single units for association and clustering because linkage in the cohort was strong. Among several hundred genotyped donors of the cohort, an average of about 220,000 unique TCR beta nucleotide sequences was sequenced per donor, of which approximately 19% were non-productive.

General study outcomes and caveats: Specific HLA alleles were associated with around 18,000 TCR beta sequences at a false discovery rate of 0.05 in a later analysis. Correlated functional status among segregating V segments might reflect linkage disequilibrium, but an unknown experimental factor could not be ruled out. In the study, approximately 160 TCR beta chains were listed as associated with cytomegalovirus. Across donors, most TCR sequences were observed very rarely, whereas some public TCRs were present in many individuals. In an earlier analysis of approximately 590 of the donors, most TCR beta V segments were observed in productive rearrangements about 87% or about 30% of the time, broadly matching IMGT annotations. According to a later analysis, TCR association rates differed among HLA loci, with DRB1 alleles showing the most associated TCRs and HLA-C alleles showing the fewest. A group of highly shared sequence variants was considered likely to be a technical artifact of the sequencing pipeline. Strong co-occurrence of HLA alleles, especially DR and DQ, made assigning TCR associations to individual alleles difficult. It was suggested by the authors that the approach could potentially be generalized to other disease states and immunological phenotypes. A later analysis found that most CMV-associated TCR beta chains appeared HLA-restricted, with HLA associations seemingly driven largely by CMV exposure. Compared with the roughly 670-donor mean, donors in an Asian-associated ancestry cluster had fewer N-insertions in productive TCRs, according to a later genetic analysis. The cohort was sequenced for TCR beta chains only, and without alpha or paired-chain data the features that could be detected were limited. Over 15 rarely observed V segments, including chromosome 9 orphons, were excluded from the earlier analysis of about 600 of the donors because counts were too low. In vitro tests confirmed that three of the cytomegalovirus-associated TCR beta chains recognize cytomegalovirus antigens. Cytomegalovirus status was reported to be diagnosed by the classifier with high specificity and sensitivity in both the original and validation cohorts. A later analysis found that HLA-associated TCR beta chains were more clonally expanded and had lower generation probabilities than equally common non-associated chains. A further reported finding was that TCR beta sequences accurately predicted the HLA-A and HLA-B alleles for most subjects in the first cohort. CMV serostatus was the only immune exposure information available for the cohort. The presence/absence analyses assumed that sequencing depth was roughly uniform across donors, and that assumption may not be true. Because some donors lacked HLA typing at each locus, the association tests relied only on the typed subset. A later analysis reported that several top co-occurrence clusters appeared linked to parvovirus B19, influenza, CMV and Epstein-Barr virus. In a later genetic analysis, a missense DCLRE1C variant was associated with V-gene and J-gene trimming of TCR beta chains, and the association was replicated in an independent cohort. Some IMGT-functional V segments, including TRBV6-2 and TRBV6-3, could not be told apart with the 87-base-pair reads, so those segments were excluded.

The germline V gene specifies SGHTA as CDR1 and FQGTGA as CDR2. From cysteine to phenylalanine, the CDR3 is 14 amino acids long. Only the CDR3 DNA is retained, 42 bases long and in frame from the first base. The V end loses 3 bases and the J end loses 3 bases, and a stretch of 12 bases separates them. Specimen: PBMCs. The clonotype was recovered from a woman in her thirties or forties in good health and CMV-seronegative. The chain is encoded by TRBV7-3 joined to TRBJ2-7; the D gene identity is not certain. The nucleotide sequence reads as follows: TGTGCCAGCAGCTTTCTTGCCGGGTACTACGAGCAGTACTTC. This gives the protein CASSFLAGYYEQYF. The full variable domain, completed from the reference TRBV7-3 and TRBJ2-7 proteins outside the CDR3, reads GAGVSQTPSNKVTEKGKYVELRCDPISGHTALYWYRQSLGQGPEFLIYFQGTGAADDSGLPNDRFFAVRPEGSVSTLKIQRTERGDSAVYLCASSFLAGYYEQYFGPGTRLTVT.